This T cell receptor beta chain was sequenced for a study of Ad26.COV2.S vaccination and SARS-CoV-2 variants. This CDR3 is built from 14 residues. With 4 bases clipped from V and 3 bases from J, the junction kept 2 bases outside the gene matches. Germline assignment: CDR1 ENHRY and CDR2 SYGVKD. Treatment reported: some 19 received Ad26.COV2.S at low or high dose, single or two shots; 5 received placebo; per-sample allocation not given. Vaccine and placebo recipients were sampled on day 63 after the first injection. Profiled with immunoSEQ multiplex PCR; TCRdb holds only in-frame clones, not every one. The profile shows around 350,000 clones, approximately 81% of them singletons.

This material consisted of peripheral blood, taken in a trial of Ad26.COV2.S vaccine versus placebo. This chain uses TRBV10-3 with TRBJ1-1, with 10 bases fitting TRBD1. This TCR was sampled from a person aged 18-60 years who received the Ad26.COV2.S COVID-19 vaccine or a placebo. CDR3 nucleotides: TGTGCCATCAGTGGTGACAGGGGGCACACTGAAGCTTTCTTT. Translated, it gives CAISGDRGHTEAFF.